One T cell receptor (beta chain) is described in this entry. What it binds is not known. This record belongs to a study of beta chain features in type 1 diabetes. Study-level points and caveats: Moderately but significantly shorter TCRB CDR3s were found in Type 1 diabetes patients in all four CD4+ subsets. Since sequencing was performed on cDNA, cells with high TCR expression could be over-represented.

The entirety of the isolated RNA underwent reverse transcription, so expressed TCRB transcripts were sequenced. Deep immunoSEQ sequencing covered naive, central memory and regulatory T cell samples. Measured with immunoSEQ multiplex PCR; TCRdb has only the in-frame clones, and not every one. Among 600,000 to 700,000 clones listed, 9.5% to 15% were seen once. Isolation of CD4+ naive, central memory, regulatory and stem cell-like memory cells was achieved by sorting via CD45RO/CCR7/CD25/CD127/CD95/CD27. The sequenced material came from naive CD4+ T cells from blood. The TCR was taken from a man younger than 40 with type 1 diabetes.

This CDR3 reads CASSLGIGGPSYEQYF. CDR3 DNA sequence: TGTGCCAGCAGCTTGGGAATTGGGGGGCCCTCGTACGAGCAGTACTTC. This chain joins TRBV7-9 and TRBJ2-7; TRBD1 or TRBD2 may be the D gene (6 bases each). The length of the CDR3 is 16 residues. Germline V gene sequence: CDR1 SEHNR, CDR2 FQNEAQ (reference sequence). V was trimmed by 3 bases and J by 4 bases, leaving 19 bases between them.